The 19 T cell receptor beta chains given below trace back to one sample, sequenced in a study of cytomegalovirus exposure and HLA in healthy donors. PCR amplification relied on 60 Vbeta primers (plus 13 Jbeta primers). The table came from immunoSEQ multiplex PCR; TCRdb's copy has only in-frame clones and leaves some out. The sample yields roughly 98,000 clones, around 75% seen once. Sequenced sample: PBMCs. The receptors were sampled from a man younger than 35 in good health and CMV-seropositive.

In DNA, the CDR3 is TGTGCCAGCACCAACCCCGGGGGGACCTACGAGCAGTACTTC. It translates to CASTNPGGTYEQYF. This rearrangement joins TRBV28 to TRBJ2-7; 7 bases align to TRBD2. The CDR3 consists of 14 residues. The germline V gene has CDR1 MDHEN and CDR2 SYDVKM. Germline trimming cut 7 bases from V and 2 bases from J; bases unmatched to any gene: 8.

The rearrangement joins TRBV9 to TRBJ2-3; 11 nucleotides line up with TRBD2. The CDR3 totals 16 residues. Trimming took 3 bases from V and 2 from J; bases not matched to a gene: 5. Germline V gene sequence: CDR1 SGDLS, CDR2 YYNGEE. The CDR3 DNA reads TGTGCCAGCAGCGCCCTAGCGGGGGGCTCCACAGATACGCAGTATTTT. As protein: CASSALAGGSTDTQYF. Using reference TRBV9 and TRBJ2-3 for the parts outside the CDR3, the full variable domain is DSGVTQTPKHLITATGQRVTLRCSPRSGDLSVYWYQQSLDQGLQFLIQYYNGEERAKGNILERFSAQQFPDLHSELNLSSLELGDSALYFCASSALAGGSTDTQYFGPGTRLTVL.

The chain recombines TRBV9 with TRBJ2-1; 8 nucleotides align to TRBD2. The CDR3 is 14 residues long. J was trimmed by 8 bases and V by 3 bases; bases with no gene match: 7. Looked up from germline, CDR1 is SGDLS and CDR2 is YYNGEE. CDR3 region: CASSDFGGADEQFF. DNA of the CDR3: TGTGCCAGCAGCGATTTCGGGGGGGCGGATGAGCAGTTCTTC.

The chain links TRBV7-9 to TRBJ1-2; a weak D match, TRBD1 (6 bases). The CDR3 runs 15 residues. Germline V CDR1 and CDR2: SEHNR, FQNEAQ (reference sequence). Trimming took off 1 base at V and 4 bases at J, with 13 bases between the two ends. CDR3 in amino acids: CASSLEGVSIYGYTF. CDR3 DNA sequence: TGTGCCAGCAGCTTAGAGGGGGTGTCGATCTATGGCTACACCTTC.

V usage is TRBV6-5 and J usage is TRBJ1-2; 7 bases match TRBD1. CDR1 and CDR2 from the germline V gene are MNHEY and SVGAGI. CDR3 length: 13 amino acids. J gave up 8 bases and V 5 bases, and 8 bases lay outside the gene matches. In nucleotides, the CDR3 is TGTGCCAGCAGTGAACCGACAGGGAACGGCTACACCTTC. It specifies CASSEPTGNGYTF.

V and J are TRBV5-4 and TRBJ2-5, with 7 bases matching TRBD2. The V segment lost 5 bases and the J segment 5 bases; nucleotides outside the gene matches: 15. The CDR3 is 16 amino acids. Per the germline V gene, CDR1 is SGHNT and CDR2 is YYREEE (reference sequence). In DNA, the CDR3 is TGTGCCAGCAGTTCGGGGGGAATCCCCGAGAGGGAGACCCAGTACTTC. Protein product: CASSSGGIPERETQYF.

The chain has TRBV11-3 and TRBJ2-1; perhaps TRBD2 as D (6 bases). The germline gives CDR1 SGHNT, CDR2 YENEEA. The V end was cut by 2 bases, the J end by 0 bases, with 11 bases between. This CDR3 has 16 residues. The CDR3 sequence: CASSLIADSSYNEQFF. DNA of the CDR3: TGTGCCAGCAGCTTAATAGCGGATAGCTCCTACAATGAGCAGTTCTTC.

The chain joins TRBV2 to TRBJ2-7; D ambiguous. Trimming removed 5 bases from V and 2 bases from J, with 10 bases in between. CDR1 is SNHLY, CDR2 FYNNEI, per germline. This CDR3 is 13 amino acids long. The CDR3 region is CASSPDWTYEQYF. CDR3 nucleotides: TGTGCCAGCAGTCCTGACTGGACCTACGAGCAGTACTTC.

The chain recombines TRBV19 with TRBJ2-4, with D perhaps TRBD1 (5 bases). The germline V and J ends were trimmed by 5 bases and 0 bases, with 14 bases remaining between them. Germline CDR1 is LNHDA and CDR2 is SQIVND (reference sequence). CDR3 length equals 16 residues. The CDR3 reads CASSPGKLLAKNIQYF. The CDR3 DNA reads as TGTGCCAGTAGTCCAGGGAAGCTTCTAGCCAAAAACATTCAGTACTTC.

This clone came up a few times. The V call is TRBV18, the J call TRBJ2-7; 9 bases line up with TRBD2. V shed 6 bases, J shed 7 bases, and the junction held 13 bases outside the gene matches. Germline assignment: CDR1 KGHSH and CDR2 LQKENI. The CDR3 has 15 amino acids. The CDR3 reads CASSEGGLARGEQYF. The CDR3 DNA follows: TGTGCCAGCTCCGAGGGGGGACTAGCTCGTGGGGAGCAGTACTTC. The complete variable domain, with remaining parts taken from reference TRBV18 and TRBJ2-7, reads NAGVMQNPRHLVRRRGQEARLRCSPMKGHSHVYWYRQLPEEGLKFMVYLQKENIIDESGMPKERFSAEFPKEGPSILRIQQVVRGDSAAYFCASSEGGLARGEQYFGPGTRLTVT.

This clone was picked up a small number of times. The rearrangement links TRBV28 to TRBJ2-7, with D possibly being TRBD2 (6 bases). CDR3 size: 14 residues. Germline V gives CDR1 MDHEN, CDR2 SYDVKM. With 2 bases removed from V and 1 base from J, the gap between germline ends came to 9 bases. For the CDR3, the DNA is TGTGCCAGCAGTTTAGCGGGGCCTTCCTACGAGCAGTACTTC. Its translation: CASSLAGPSYEQYF.

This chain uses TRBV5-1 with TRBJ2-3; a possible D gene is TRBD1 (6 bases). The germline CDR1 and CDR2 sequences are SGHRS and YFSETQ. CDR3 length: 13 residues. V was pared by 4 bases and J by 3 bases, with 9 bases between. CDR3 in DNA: TGCGCCAGCAGCGTAGGACAGACAGATACGCAGTATTTT. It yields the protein CASSVGQTDTQYF.

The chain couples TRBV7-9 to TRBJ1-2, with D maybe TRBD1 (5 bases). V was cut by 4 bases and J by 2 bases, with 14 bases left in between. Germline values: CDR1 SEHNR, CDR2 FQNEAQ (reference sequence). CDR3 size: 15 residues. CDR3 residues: CASSSFGGGNYGYTF. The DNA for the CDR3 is TGTGCCAGCAGCTCCTTCGGGGGAGGGAACTATGGCTACACCTTC.

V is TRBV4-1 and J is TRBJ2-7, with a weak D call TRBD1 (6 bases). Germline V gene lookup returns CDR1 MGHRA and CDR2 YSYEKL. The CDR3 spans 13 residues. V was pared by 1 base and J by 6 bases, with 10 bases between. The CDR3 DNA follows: TGCGCCAGCAGCCAAGTACAGGGTACCGAGCAGTACTTC. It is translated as CASSQVQGTEQYF.

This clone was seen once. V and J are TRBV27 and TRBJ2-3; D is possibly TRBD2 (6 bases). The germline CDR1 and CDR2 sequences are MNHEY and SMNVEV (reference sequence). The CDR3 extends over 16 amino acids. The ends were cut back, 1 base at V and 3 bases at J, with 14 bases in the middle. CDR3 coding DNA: TGTGCCAGCAGTTTATGGCGGGGCAGTGGAACAGATACGCAGTATTTT. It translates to CASSLWRGSGTDTQYF.

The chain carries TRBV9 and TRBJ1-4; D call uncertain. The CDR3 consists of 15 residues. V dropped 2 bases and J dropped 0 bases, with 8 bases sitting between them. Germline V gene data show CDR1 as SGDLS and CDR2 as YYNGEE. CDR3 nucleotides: TGTGCCAGCAGCGTGGCGGCTGCAACTAATGAAAAACTGTTTTTT. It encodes CASSVAAATNEKLFF.

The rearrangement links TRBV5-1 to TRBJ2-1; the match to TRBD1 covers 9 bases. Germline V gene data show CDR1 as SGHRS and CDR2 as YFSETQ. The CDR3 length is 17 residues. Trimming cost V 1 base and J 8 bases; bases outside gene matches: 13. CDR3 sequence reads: CASSLMSGQGKSDEQFF. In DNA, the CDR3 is TGCGCCAGCAGCTTGATGTCGGGACAGGGAAAGTCGGATGAGCAGTTCTTC.

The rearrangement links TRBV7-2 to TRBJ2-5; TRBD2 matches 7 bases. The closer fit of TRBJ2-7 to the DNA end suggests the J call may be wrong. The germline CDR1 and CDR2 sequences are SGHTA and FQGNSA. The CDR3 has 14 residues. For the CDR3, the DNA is TGTGCCAGCAGCTTTTCTACTAGCGCTTACGAGCAGTACTTC. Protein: CASSFSTSAYEQYF.

DNA of the CDR3: TGTGCCAGCGAAAGGCAGGCCCCGAACACTGAAGCTTTCTTT. Its protein product is CASERQAPNTEAFF. The chain carries TRBV6-1 and TRBJ1-1; D unresolved. Germline assignment: CDR1 MNHNS and CDR2 SASEGT. The CDR3 is made up of 14 amino acids. Trimming shortened V by 8 bases and J by 1 base, and 14 bases separated the two germline ends.